These 10 T cell receptor beta chains share one sample of origin, sequenced in a study of blood T cell repertoires in COVID-19. Using immunoSEQ multiplex PCR, the repertoire was profiled, and TCRdb retains in-frame clones only, with some absent. Of 150,000 to 180,000 clones in the sample, 91% are singletons; the top ten hold 0.5% to 0.55%. Material for sequencing was peripheral blood. Receptors were obtained from a man aged 50-60 years with acute or convalescent COVID-19.

This chain uses TRBV5-1 with TRBJ2-1; 12 nucleotides agree with TRBD2. The trim removed 5 bases at V and 8 bases at J, leaving 8 bases unmatched. CDR3 length: 15 amino acids. Germline V CDR1 and CDR2: SGHRS, YFSETQ. The CDR3 nucleotides read TGCGCCAGCAGTCCGACTAGCGGGAGACGAGATGAGCAGTTCTTC. Its protein product is CASSPTSGRRDEQFF.

This chain links TRBV7-9 with TRBJ2-3; a possible D gene is TRBD2 (6 bases). CDR3 length equals 15 residues. V shed 1 base and J shed 5 bases, with 13 bases lying between them. CDR1 and CDR2 (germline): SEHNR, FQNEAQ (reference sequence). CDR3 sequence reads: CASSLGGGIEDTQYF. For the CDR3, the DNA is TGTGCCAGCAGCTTAGGCGGCGGGATTGAAGATACGCAGTATTTT. The entire variable domain, with the rest obtained from reference TRBV7-9 and TRBJ2-3, is as follows: DTGVSQNPRHKITKRGQNVTFRCDPISEHNRLYWYRQTLGQGPEFLTYFQNEAQLEKSRLLSDRFSAERPKGSFSTLEIQRTEQGDSAMYLCASSLGGGIEDTQYFGPGTRLTVL.

The chain combines TRBV3-1 (or the pseudogene TRBV3-2) with TRBJ2-1, with D unclear. V dropped 7 bases and J dropped 2 bases, with 6 bases sitting between them. This CDR3 comprises 12 residues. Germline values: CDR1 LGHDT, CDR2 YNNKEL (reference sequence). In DNA, the CDR3 is TGTGCCAGCAAAAGCGCCTACAATGAGCAGTTCTTC. Translating gives CASKSAYNEQFF.

The chain couples TRBV6-4 to TRBJ2-2, with D unresolved. Germline CDR1 and CDR2: MRHNA and SNTAGT. The CDR3 is made up of 12 amino acids. V was cut by 4 bases and J by 5 bases, with 5 bases left in between. CDR3 nucleotides: TGTGCCAGCAGTGCCGTAACCGGGGAGCTGTTTTTT. Translating gives CASSAVTGELFF.

The chain's CDR3 is CASSQEAGLREKLFF. CDR3 in DNA: TGTGCCAGCAGCCAAGAAGCTGGGCTTCGCGAAAAACTGTTTTTT. J is TRBJ1-4 and V is TRBV4-2; D is undetermined. This CDR3 comprises 15 residues. CDR1 and CDR2 from the germline V gene are LGHNA and YNFKEQ. Between the trimmed V and J ends, which lost 0 bases and 8 bases, there was a span of 13 bases.

The genes are TRBV18 and TRBJ1-2; D may be TRBD1 (6 bases). The CDR3 covers 13 residues. Trimming pared 5 bases from V and 8 bases from J, leaving 15 bases between. Germline CDR1 reads KGHSH; CDR2 reads LQKENI. The CDR3: CASSAIQGEGYTF. CDR3 sequence (DNA): TGTGCCAGCTCAGCCATACAGGGAGAAGGCTACACCTTC.

The V and J genes are TRBV27 and TRBJ2-3; D gene ambiguous. The CDR3 length is 14 residues. Trimming removed 3 bases at V and 6 bases at J, with 13 bases between. Per germline, CDR1 MNHEY and CDR2 SMNVEV (reference sequence). Here the CDR3 DNA reads TGTGCCAGCAGTTTCGGGTCGGTCGGGGATACGCAGTATTTT. Translating it yields CASSFGSVGDTQYF.

This sequence joins TRBV10-3 and TRBJ2-1, with TRBD1 as a possible D gene (6 bases). The CDR3 spans 15 residues. The V end lost 6 bases, the J end lost 3 bases, and 15 bases lay between the germline ends. Germline V gene sequence: CDR1 ENHRY, CDR2 SYGVKD. CDR3 region: CAIRPDTGLYNEQFF. The CDR3 nucleotides read TGTGCCATCAGGCCAGACACAGGGCTCTACAATGAGCAGTTCTTC.

This chain uses TRBV4-2 with TRBJ1-2; possible D gene TRBD1, 5 bases. Trimming stripped 5 bases from V and 3 bases from J, with 10 bases between. CDR3 length: 13 amino acids. Germline CDR1 reads LGHNA; CDR2 reads YNFKEQ. The DNA for the CDR3 is TGTGCCAGCAGCGAGACAGAACACTATGGCTACACCTTC. As protein: CASSETEHYGYTF.

The chain recombines TRBV18 with TRBJ2-4, with a possible D match to TRBD1 (5 bases). CDR1 is KGHSH, CDR2 LQKENI, per germline. CDR3 length: 14 residues. Trimming removed 0 bases from V and 9 bases from J, with 12 bases in between. As DNA, the CDR3 is TGTGCCAGCTCACCACCCGCAGGGCTGGGCATTCAGTACTTC. This sequence encodes CASSPPAGLGIQYF.